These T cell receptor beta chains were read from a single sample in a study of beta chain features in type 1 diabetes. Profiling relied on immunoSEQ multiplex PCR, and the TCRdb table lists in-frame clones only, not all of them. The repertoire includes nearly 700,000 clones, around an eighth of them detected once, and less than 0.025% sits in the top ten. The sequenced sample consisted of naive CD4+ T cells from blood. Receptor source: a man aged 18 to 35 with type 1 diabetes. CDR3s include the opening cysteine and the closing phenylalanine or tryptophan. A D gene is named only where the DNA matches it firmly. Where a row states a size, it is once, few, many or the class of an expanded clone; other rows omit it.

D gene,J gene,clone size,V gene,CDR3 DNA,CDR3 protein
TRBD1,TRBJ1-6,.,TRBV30,TGTGCCTGGAGTTACTTACAGGGGGATTGGACAGGATCACCCCTCCACTTT,CAWSYLQGDWTGSPLHF
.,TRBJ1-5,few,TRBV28,TGTGCCAGCAGTCTCGAGGGTTATAGCAATCAGCCCCAGCATTTT,CASSLEGYSNQPQHF
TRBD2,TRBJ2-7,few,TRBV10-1,TGCGCCAGCAGACGTAGCGGGGGGCCCTACGAGCAGTACTTC,CASRRSGGPYEQYF
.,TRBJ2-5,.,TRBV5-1,TGCGCCACAGCCACCTCCGGGACTCAAGGGGAGACCCAGTACTTC,CATATSGTQGETQYF
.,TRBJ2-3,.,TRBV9,TGTGCCAGCAGCGTAAGTTGGGGAGATACGCAGTATTTT,CASSVSWGDTQYF
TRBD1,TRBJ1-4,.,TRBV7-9,TGTGCCAGCAGCTCAGAGGGGACAGGTGAAAAACTGTTTTTT,CASSSEGTGEKLFF
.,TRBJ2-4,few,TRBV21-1,TGTGCCAGCAGCAAAGATGGGACAGAGAAAAACATTCAGTACTTC,CASSKDGTEKNIQYF
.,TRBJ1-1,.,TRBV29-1,TGCAGCGCCGGGGAGGGGACTGAAGCTTTCTTT,CSAGEGTEAFF
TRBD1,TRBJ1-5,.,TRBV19,TGTGCCAGTATCTCCCGGGACAGGGTCGGTCAGCCCCAGCATTTT,CASISRDRVGQPQHF
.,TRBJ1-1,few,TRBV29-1,TGCAGCGTTGAAGATCCCGTGGGTAGGAGCACTGAAGCTTTCTTT,CSVEDPVGRSTEAFF
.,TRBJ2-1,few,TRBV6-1,TGTGCCAGCAGTCCAGGACCGCCAGGGGAGCATGAGCAGTTCTTC,CASSPGPPGEHEQFF
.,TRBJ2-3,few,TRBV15,TGTGCCACCAGCAGAGGCCAGACATCCACGGTAGCTAGCACAGATACGCAGTATTTT,CATSRGQTSTVASTDTQYF
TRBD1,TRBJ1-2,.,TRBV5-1,TGCGCCAGCACCACATCGGGACAGAACTATGGCTACACCTTC,CASTTSGQNYGYTF
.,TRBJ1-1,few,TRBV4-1,TGCGCCAGCAGCCAAGTCGGCGGACAGAACACTGAAGCTTTCTTT,CASSQVGGQNTEAFF
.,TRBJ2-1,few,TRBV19,TGTGCCAGTAGTATAACCCCCGGCCTCGTCTCCTACAATGAGCAGTTCTTC,CASSITPGLVSYNEQFF
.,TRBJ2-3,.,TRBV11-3,TGTGCCAGCAGGTCAGAACCACAAAATACGCAGTATTTT,CASRSEPQNTQYF
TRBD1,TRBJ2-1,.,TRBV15,TGTGCCACCAGCCCCCGGACAGGGACCTACAATGAGCAGTTCTTC,CATSPRTGTYNEQFF
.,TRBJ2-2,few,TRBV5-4,TGTGCCAGCAGCTTGGACAGGACCGGGGAGCTGTTTTTT,CASSLDRTGELFF
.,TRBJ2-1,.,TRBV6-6,TGTGCCAGCAGTTATGGCCTAGCCCTCAATGAGCAGTTCTTC,CASSYGLALNEQFF
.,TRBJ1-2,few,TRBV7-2,TGTGCCAGCAGCTTAGAGCGGCAGGGAAGCTATGGCTACACCTTC,CASSLERQGSYGYTF
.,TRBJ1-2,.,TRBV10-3,TGTGCCATCAGTGAGTCGACTAGGAGTGGGACCTTC,CAISESTRSGTF
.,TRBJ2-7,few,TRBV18,TGTGCCAGCTCATCCGGCCTTGGGGGGTTCTACGAGCAGTACTTC,CASSSGLGGFYEQYF
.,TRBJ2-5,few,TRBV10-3,TGTGCCATCAAGGGAGAACAAGAGACCCAGTACTTC,CAIKGEQETQYF
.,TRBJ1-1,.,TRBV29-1,TGCAGCGTTGAGTGGTCCGGGAGGCCCGGCACTGAAGCTTTCTTT,CSVEWSGRPGTEAFF
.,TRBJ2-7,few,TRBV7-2,TGTGCCAGCAGCCGGACACTGTCCTACGAGCAGTACTTC,CASSRTLSYEQYF